One T cell receptor beta chain is described in this entry. The data derive from a study of cytomegalovirus exposure and HLA in healthy donors. With 0 bases removed from V and 3 bases from J, the gap between germline ends came to 7 bases. The V gene's germline CDR1 is SGHNT and CDR2 YYREEE (reference sequence). The CDR3 extends over 13 amino acids. Here immunoSEQ multiplex PCR was the method, and the copy in TCRdb shows in-frame clones only, minus some. The data contain around 200,000 clones, 70% to 90% of them singletons. The TCR originated in a woman under 30 in good health and CMV-seronegative. The chain joins TRBV5-4 to TRBJ2-7; D is possibly TRBD1 (5 bases). Sequencing used PBMCs. CDR3 DNA sequence: TGTGCCAGCAGCTTGGAGGGGTACTACGAGCAGTACTTC. Encoded protein: CASSLEGYYEQYF.